Listed below are T cell receptor beta chains from one sample, sequenced in a study of CD8+ T cells in alopecia areata. Clones were sequenced by immunoSEQ multiplex PCR, and TCRdb holds only the in-frame ones, with some missing. The sample lists some 51,000 clones; over 95% were seen once. The sequencing used CD8+ T cells sorted from blood, collected at week 0. The receptors were sampled from a human donor with alopecia areata. Both conserved end residues are part of each CDR3. The D gene is left open where the match is weak. Not all rows give a size; the values are once, few, many and, for expanded clones, a class.

D	V	J	size	DNA	CDR3
NA	TRBV6-5	TRBJ1-4	NA	TGTGCCAGCAGTTATCGGCCAGTTAATGAAAAACTGTTTTTT	CASSYRPVNEKLFF
NA	TRBV15	TRBJ2-5	NA	TGTGCCACCAGCAGGAGAAGGGGGGGTCAAGAGACCCAGTACTTC	CATSRRRGGQETQYF
NA	TRBV4-1	TRBJ2-3	once	TGCGCCAGCAGCCACATAGGGCGAGGGGCAGATACGCAGTATTTT	CASSHIGRGADTQYF
TRBD1	TRBV7-9	TRBJ2-7	NA	TGTGCCAGCAGCCCGGCCGGGGACAGGGAGTACTTC	CASSPAGDREYF
TRBD2	TRBV2	TRBJ2-3	NA	TGTGCCAGCAGCTCTCTAGCGGGGGGGCCGACAGATACGCAGTATTTT	CASSSLAGGPTDTQYF
NA	TRBV4-2	TRBJ2-2	NA	TGTGCCAGCAGCCATCTCAACCGGGACTCATCGGGGGAGCTGTTTTTT	CASSHLNRDSSGELFF
NA	TRBV9	TRBJ2-1	NA	TGTGCCAGCAGCGGCGGGACACGGAACAATGAGCAGTTCTTC	CASSGGTRNNEQFF
TRBD2	TRBV4-3	TRBJ2-7	NA	TGCGCCAGCAGCCAAGATCGGATTAGCGGGGGGAATCTGTACGAGCAGTACTTC	CASSQDRISGGNLYEQYF
TRBD1	TRBV6-5	TRBJ2-3	once	TGTGCCAGCAGTACCGGGACAGACACAGATACGCAGTATTTT	CASSTGTDTDTQYF
NA	TRBV27	TRBJ2-3	NA	TGTGCCAGCAGTTTTAGGGATACGCAGTATTTT	CASSFRDTQYF
NA	TRBV30	TRBJ2-7	NA	TGTGCCTGGGGACGCGGGTCCTACGAGCAGTACTTC	CAWGRGSYEQYF
NA	TRBV7-2	TRBJ1-1	NA	TGTGCCAGCAGCTTAGGGTCTAAGATCACTGAAGCTTTCTTT	CASSLGSKITEAFF
TRBD1	TRBV5-1	TRBJ2-1	NA	TGCGCCAGCAGCGCGCCCGGGACAGGGGGATACCGGCTCATGCACAATGAGCAGTTCTTC	CASSAPGTGGYRLMHNEQFF
NA	TRBV19	TRBJ2-2	NA	TGTGCCAGCCAAAGGGGCGGGGAAACCGGGGAGCTGTTTTTT	CASQRGGETGELFF
NA	TRBV19	TRBJ1-1	NA	TGTGCCAAGGGAGGACCGGAAGCTTTCTTT	CAKGGPEAFF
NA	TRBV27	TRBJ2-6	NA	TGTGCCAGCAGTTTATCCGTGACTGGGGCCAACGTCCTGACTTTC	CASSLSVTGANVLTF
NA	TRBV20-1	TRBJ2-7	NA	TGCAGTGCTAGAATTGTCGACGAGCAGTACTTC	CSARIVDEQYF
NA	TRBV19	TRBJ2-1	once	TGTGCCAGTAGTAAAGGGTACAATGAGCAGTTCTTC	CASSKGYNEQFF
TRBD2	TRBV4-1	TRBJ2-5	NA	TGCGCCAGCAGCCAAGTGGGCGGGGGACTCGCTCCCAGAAGAGACGAGACCCAGTACTTC	CASSQVGGGLAPRRDETQYF
TRBD1	TRBV5-6	TRBJ2-3	NA	TGTGCCAGCAGGGACAGGGGTAAAAAAGATACGCAGTATTTT	CASRDRGKKDTQYF
TRBD1	TRBV7-9	TRBJ2-7	NA	TGTGCCAGCGCGGGACAGGGATTCAAGCAGTACTTC	CASAGQGFKQYF
NA	TRBV7-9	TRBJ1-5	NA	TGTGCCAGCAGCTTAGGGGCAGGCCCTCGCAATCAGCCCCAGCATTTT	CASSLGAGPRNQPQHF
TRBD2	TRBV5-4	TRBJ2-7	NA	TGTGCCAGCAGCTCCTCCCTTAGCGGGGGGGCTCAATACGAGCAGTACTTC	CASSSSLSGGAQYEQYF
TRBD1	TRBV5-1	TRBJ2-3	NA	TGCGCCAGCAGGGAGGGACAGGGCACAGATACGCAGTATTTT	CASREGQGTDTQYF
TRBD2	TRBV4-1	TRBJ2-1	NA	TGCGCCAGCAGCCAGTATCAGGGACTAGCGGGGGGCAATGAGCAGTTCTTC	CASSQYQGLAGGNEQFF
NA	TRBV7-2	TRBJ2-3	once	TGTGCCAGCAGTTTAGCGTACTACGGCACAGATACGCAGTATTTT	CASSLAYYGTDTQYF
NA	TRBV13	TRBJ2-1	NA	TGTGCCAGCAGCTTAAGCTGGGAGCAGTTCTTC	CASSLSWEQFF
NA	TRBV4-3	TRBJ2-2	NA	TGCGCCAGCAGCCAAGGGACTTTCAACACCGGGGAGCTGTTTTTT	CASSQGTFNTGELFF
TRBD2	TRBV4-3	TRBJ2-1	NA	TGCGCCAGCAGCCAAGGCGAAAGGCTTGCGGGGGATGAGCAGTTCTTC	CASSQGERLAGDEQFF
NA	TRBV7-2	TRBJ1-5	NA	TGTGCCAGCAGCTTATCGTCGTGGCAGCCCCAGCATTTT	CASSLSSWQPQHF
NA	TRBV29-1	TRBJ2-5	NA	TGCAGCTTGAGGGGTGTTGAGCAGACCCAGTACTTC	CSLRGVEQTQYF
TRBD1	TRBV7-9	TRBJ2-2	once	TGTGCCAGCAGCGGAGGACAGGGAAGCGGGGAGCTGTTTTTT	CASSGGQGSGELFF
NA	TRBV11-2	TRBJ1-4	NA	TGTGCCAGCAGCTTAGGAAGAACTCCAACTAATGAAAAACTGTTTTTT	CASSLGRTPTNEKLFF
TRBD1	TRBV6-5	TRBJ2-7	NA	TGTGCCAGCAGTTATTACAGGGGTGAAGAGCAGTACTTC	CASSYYRGEEQYF
NA	TRBV7-2	TRBJ2-5	NA	TGTGCCAGCAGCTTAGGGAGGGCTCCCAGGCACTTC	CASSLGRAPRHF
NA	TRBV13	TRBJ2-2	NA	TGTGCCAGCAGCTTAGGTCGGAGAGCCGGGGAGCTGTTTTTT	CASSLGRRAGELFF
NA	TRBV5-4	TRBJ1-5	NA	TGTGCCAGCAGCACGGGTCCCCCTAGCAATCAGCCCCAGCATTTT	CASSTGPPSNQPQHF
NA	TRBV7-2	TRBJ2-7	NA	TGTGCCAGCAGCTTTTCGCCGTCGTTATCCTACGAGCAGTACTTC	CASSFSPSLSYEQYF
NA	TRBV4-1	TRBJ2-2	NA	TGCGCCAGCAGCCAAGTTATTAGGAACACCGGGGAGCTGTTTTTT	CASSQVIRNTGELFF
TRBD2	TRBV7-2	TRBJ2-3	NA	TGTGCCAGCAGCCCTCTGTTATGGGGGGGGGATAGCACAGATACGCAGTATTTT	CASSPLLWGGDSTDTQYF
NA	TRBV18	TRBJ1-2	once	TGTGCCAGCTCACAACAGGAGTACTATGGCTACACCTTC	CASSQQEYYGYTF
NA	TRBV5-1	TRBJ2-1	NA	TGCGCCAGCAGCTGGACGGAAAACTTCTACAATGAGCAGTTCTTC	CASSWTENFYNEQFF
NA	TRBV4-3	TRBJ2-1	NA	TGCGCCAGCAGCCAAGATATTACGGGGGTGATCGAGTTCTTC	CASSQDITGVIEFF
TRBD1	TRBV5-1	TRBJ2-2	NA	TGCGCCAGCAGCTCTACAGGGGTAGTAAGGGAGCTGTTTTTT	CASSSTGVVRELFF
NA	TRBV4-1	TRBJ2-7	NA	TGCGCCAGCAGCCACGGCAGCCGTAACGAGCAGTACTTC	CASSHGSRNEQYF
NA	TRBV7-9	TRBJ2-7	NA	TGTGCCAGCAGCTTAATAGGATACGAGCAGTACTTC	CASSLIGYEQYF
NA	TRBV4-1	TRBJ2-3	NA	TGCGCCAGCAGCCAAGAACCGGGGATCCTCCAGGATACGCAGTATTTT	CASSQEPGILQDTQYF
TRBD2	TRBV5-4	TRBJ2-7	NA	TGTGCCAGCAGCTCAGCCGGGACTAATGTCTACGAGCAGTACTTC	CASSSAGTNVYEQYF
NA	TRBV6-6	TRBJ2-7	NA	TGTGCCAGCAGTTACCGGGACACCCACGAGCAGTACTTC	CASSYRDTHEQYF
NA	TRBV15	TRBJ1-2	NA	TGCGCCACCAGCAGACCGGGACTGGATTATGGCTACACCTTC	CATSRPGLDYGYTF
NA	TRBV27	TRBJ2-1	NA	TGTGCCAGCAGCCAATTGGCCGGGGGTGAGCAGTTCTTC	CASSQLAGGEQFF
NA	TRBV2	TRBJ2-1	NA	TGTGCCAGCAGTGAAGCGGAGGAGGGGCCCTACAATGAGCAGCTCTTC	CASSEAEEGPYNEQLF
NA	TRBV6-5	TRBJ2-3	NA	TGTGCCAGCAGTTACTCTAACCCCTGGACCAAACAGAGGCAGTATTTT	CASSYSNPWTKQRQYF
TRBD2	TRBV6-4	TRBJ2-5	NA	TGTGCCAGGGGGGGGTTGGAGACCCAGTACTTC	CARGGLETQYF